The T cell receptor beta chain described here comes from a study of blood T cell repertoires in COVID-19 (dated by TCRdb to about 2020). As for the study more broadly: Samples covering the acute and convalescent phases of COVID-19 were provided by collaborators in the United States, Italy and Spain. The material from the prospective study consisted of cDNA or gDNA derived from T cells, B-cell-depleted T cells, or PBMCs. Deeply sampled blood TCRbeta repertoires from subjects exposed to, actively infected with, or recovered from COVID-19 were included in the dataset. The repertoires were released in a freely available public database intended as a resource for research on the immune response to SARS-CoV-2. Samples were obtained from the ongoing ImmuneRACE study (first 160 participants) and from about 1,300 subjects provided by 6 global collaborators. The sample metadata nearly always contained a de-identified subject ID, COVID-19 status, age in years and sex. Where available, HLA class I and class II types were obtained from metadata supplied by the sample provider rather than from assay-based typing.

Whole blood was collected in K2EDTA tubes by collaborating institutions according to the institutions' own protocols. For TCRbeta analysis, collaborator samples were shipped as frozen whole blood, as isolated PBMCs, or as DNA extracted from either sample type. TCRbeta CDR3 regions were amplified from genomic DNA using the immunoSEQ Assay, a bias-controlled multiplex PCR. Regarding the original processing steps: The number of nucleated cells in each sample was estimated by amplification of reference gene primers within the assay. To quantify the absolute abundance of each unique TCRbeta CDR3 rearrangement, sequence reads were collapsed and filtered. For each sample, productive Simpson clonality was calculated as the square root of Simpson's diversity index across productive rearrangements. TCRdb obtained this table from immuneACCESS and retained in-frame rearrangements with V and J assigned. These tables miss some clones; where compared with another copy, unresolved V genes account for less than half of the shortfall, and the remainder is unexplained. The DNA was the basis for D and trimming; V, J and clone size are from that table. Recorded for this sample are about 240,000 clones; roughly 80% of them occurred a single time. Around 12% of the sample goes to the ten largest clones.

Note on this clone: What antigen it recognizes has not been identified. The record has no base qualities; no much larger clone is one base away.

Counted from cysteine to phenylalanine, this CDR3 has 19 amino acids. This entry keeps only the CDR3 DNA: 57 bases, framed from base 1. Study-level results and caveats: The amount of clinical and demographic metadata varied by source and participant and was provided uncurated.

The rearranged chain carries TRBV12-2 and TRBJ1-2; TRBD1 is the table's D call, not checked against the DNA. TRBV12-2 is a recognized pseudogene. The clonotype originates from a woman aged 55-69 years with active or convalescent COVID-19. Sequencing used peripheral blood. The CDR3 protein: CASRLELRDRGGVANGYTF. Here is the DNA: TGTGCAAGTCGCTTAGAGCTCCGGGACAGGGGCGGGGTGGCGAATGGCTACACCTTC.